A single sample gave rise to the 7 T cell receptor beta chains below, sequenced in a study of cytomegalovirus exposure and HLA in healthy donors. The PCR had 60 Vbeta and 13 Jbeta primers. Profiling relied on immunoSEQ multiplex PCR, and the TCRdb table lists in-frame clones only, not all of them. The sample contains more than 120,000 clones, approximately 80% of which appear only once. The sequenced sample consisted of PBMCs. These receptors came from a woman aged 40 to 50 in good health and CMV-seropositive.

This clone was observed once. The V and J genes are TRBV27 and TRBJ2-6; D gene ambiguous. The CDR3 length is 15 residues. The germline V and J ends were trimmed by 0 bases and 0 bases, with 3 bases remaining between them. Germline CDR1 reads MNHEY; CDR2 reads SMNVEV (reference sequence). The DNA of the CDR3 is TGTGCCAGCAGTTTATCCAACTCTGGGGCCAACGTCCTGACTTTC. Protein product: CASSLSNSGANVLTF.

The chain combines TRBV10-1 with TRBJ1-1; TRBD1 matches 9 bases. This CDR3 contains 13 residues. J gave up 5 bases and V 6 bases, and 4 bases lay outside the gene matches. The germline CDR1 and CDR2 sequences are WNHNN and SYGVQD (reference sequence). The CDR3 bases are TGCGCCAGCAGCCGGGACAGGGTGACTGAAGCTTTCTTT. Encoded protein: CASSRDRVTEAFF.

This clone was recorded a few times. The V and J genes are TRBV4-2 and TRBJ2-6, with 7 bases that match TRBD2. Per the germline V gene, CDR1 is LGHNA and CDR2 is YNFKEQ. The CDR3 totals 18 residues. The ends lost 1 base at V and 2 bases at J; junction bases unmatched: 8. The CDR3 nucleotides are TGTGCCAGCAGCCAAGTTGGGCGGGAGTCTGCTGGGGCCAACGTCCTGACTTTC. Translating it yields CASSQVGRESAGANVLTF.

This chain links TRBV6-6 with TRBJ2-5; a weak D match, TRBD1 (6 bases). Germline V CDR1 and CDR2: MNHNY, SVGAGI (reference sequence). CDR3 length: 11 residues. Trimming removed 6 bases from V and 5 bases from J, with 7 bases in between. CDR3 residues: CASRTGETQYF. The DNA for the CDR3 is TGTGCCAGCAGAACAGGGGAGACCCAGTACTTC.

This clone was detected a few times. The chain employs TRBV6-1 and TRBJ1-2; 9 bases match TRBD1. CDR3 length: 15 residues. Germline V gives CDR1 MNHNS, CDR2 SASEGT. J lost 5 bases, V lost 4 bases, and 8 bases had no gene match. CDR3 sequence reads: CASSGWDRVNYGYTF. The CDR3 DNA follows: TGTGCCAGCAGTGGCTGGGACAGGGTCAATTATGGCTACACCTTC.

A few counts support this clone. This rearrangement joins TRBV29-1 to TRBJ2-7; 9 positions match TRBD2. In germline, CDR1 is SQVTM, CDR2 ANQGSEA. The CDR3 totals 14 residues. Trimming cost V 4 bases and J 6 bases; bases outside gene matches: 10. CDR3 nucleotide sequence: TGCAGCGTTGTGGCTAGCGGGATTGATGGCGAGCAGTACTTC. Translating it yields CSVVASGIDGEQYF.

V and J are TRBV7-9 and TRBJ1-2, with 7 positions matching TRBD1. V gave up 4 bases and J gave up 2 bases; unmatched junction bases: 10. CDR3 size: 16 residues. Germline values: CDR1 SEHNR, CDR2 FQNEAQ (reference sequence). DNA of the CDR3: TGTGCCAGCAGCTCTTCGGGAGGGGGCGGAAACTATGGCTACACCTTC. This codes for CASSSSGGGGNYGYTF. Drawing the rest from reference TRBV7-9 and TRBJ1-2, the complete variable domain is DTGVSQNPRHKITKRGQNVTFRCDPISEHNRLYWYRQTLGQGPEFLTYFQNEAQLEKSRLLSDRFSAERPKGSFSTLEIQRTEQGDSAMYLCASSSSGGGGNYGYTFGSGTRLTVV.